Reported below is one TCR beta chain. Its target is not known. The germline V gene has CDR1 SNHLY and CDR2 FYNNEI. The germline V and J ends were trimmed by 4 bases and 4 bases, with 13 bases remaining between them. CDR3 length equals 14 residues. These data belong to a study of CD8+CD57+ T cells in acquired aplastic anemia. As for the study in general: On average, sorted CD4+ and CD8+ cells gave approximately 3.5 ug of DNA. Points from the study as a whole: Roughly 31 CD8+ CDR3 sequences were shared between patients and controls.

Genomic DNA, the template, was used for profiling of the TCR beta VDJ and CDR3. One entry per CDR3 protein, called by TCRdb with MiXCR from the reads. The data contain about 190,000 distinct CDR3 sequences, 48% of them singletons. Selection for sequencing was limited to patients who had shown CD8+CD57+ cell expansion by flow cytometry. The chain carries TRBV2 and TRBJ1-2; unclear D gene. The sequencing sample was made of sorted CD4+, CD8+, or CD8+CD57+ T cells (not recorded which) from PBMCs. This TCR was sampled from a human donor with aplastic anemia. CDR3 DNA: TGTGCCAGCAGTGTCGGCGGACCTTCCTATGGCTACACCTTC. This encodes CASSVGGPSYGYTF.